Following are 25 T cell receptor beta chains from one sample sequenced in a study of T cell repertoires in cytomegalovirus infection. Antigen specificity for these receptors is unknown. A single record per CDR3 protein comes from TCRdb applying MiXCR to the reads. Of tens of thousands of distinct CDR3 sequences in the sample, around 20% were seen once. The source material was CD8+ T cells from cultured PBMCs, sampled from culture after CMV antigen stimulation. The receptors were sampled from a human donor in good health (CMV status not recorded). Some clones in this sample may be carry-over from other donors' samples.

The genes are TRBV9 and TRBJ2-3; D remains ambiguous. The V gene lost 0 bases and the J gene lost 1 base, with 12 bases spanning the gap. Germline V gene sequence: CDR1 SGDLS, CDR2 YYNGEE. The CDR3 covers 16 residues. CDR3 in amino acids: CASSVASGSGTDTQYF. The CDR3 DNA follows: TGTGCCAGCAGCGTAGCCTCCGGGTCCGGCACAGATACGCAGTATTTT.

The chain carries TRBV20-1 and TRBJ2-1; D is uncertain. V lost 0 bases, J lost 3 bases, and 15 bases lay in between. This CDR3 is built from 16 residues. Germline V CDR1 and CDR2: DFQATT, SNEGSKA (reference sequence). The CDR3 reads CSARDYTLTSYNEQFF. The CDR3 nucleotides are TGCAGTGCTAGAGATTATACACTAACGAGCTACAATGAGCAGTTCTTC.

CDR3 DNA sequence: TGTGCCAGCACCTGGACAGGGGGCAATGGCTACACCTTC. This sequence encodes CASTWTGGNGYTF. The V call is TRBV12-3 or TRBV12-4, the J call TRBJ1-2; 11 bases match TRBD1. With V trimmed by 7 bases and J by 6 bases, 4 bases remained unmatched. The CDR3 runs to 13 residues.

V usage is TRBV11-3 and J usage is TRBJ2-3, with 10 bases that match TRBD1. The germline V gene has CDR1 SGHNT and CDR2 YENEEA. Trimming took 8 bases from V and 6 from J; bases not matched to a gene: 5. The CDR3 has 13 amino acids. The CDR3 spells CASRDRGSDTQYF. In DNA form, the CDR3 reads TGTGCCAGCCGGGACAGGGGATCCGATACGCAGTATTTT.

The gene calls are TRBV7-9 and TRBJ2-4, with TRBD2 matching over 7 bases. With 2 bases clipped from V and 7 bases from J, the junction kept 5 bases outside the gene matches. The CDR3 has 14 residues. CDR1 and CDR2 from the germline V gene are SEHNR and FQNEAQ (reference sequence). The CDR3 DNA reads as TGTGCCAGCAGCTTACGGGGGGTTTCGAACATTCAGTACTTC. It translates to CASSLRGVSNIQYF.

This sequence joins TRBV7-2 and TRBJ2-7, with a tentative D call TRBD2 (5 bases). Per germline, CDR1 SGHTA and CDR2 FQGNSA. Trimming cost V 3 bases and J 2 bases, with 26 bases left between them. This CDR3 spans 19 amino acids. The CDR3 spells CASSFDPKLAGRFPYEQYF. The CDR3 nucleotides are TGTGCCAGCAGCTTTGACCCTAAGTTGGCGGGCAGATTTCCCTACGAGCAGTACTTC. Supplemented by reference TRBV7-2 and TRBJ2-7, the full variable domain reads GAGVSQSPSNKVTEKGKDVELRCDPISGHTALYWYRQSLGQGLEFLIYFQGNSAPDKSGLPSDRFSAERTGGSVSTLTIQRTQQEDSAVYLCASSFDPKLAGRFPYEQYFGPGTRLTVT.

A few counts support this clonotype. The CDR3 DNA follows: TGTGCCAGCAGCTTCGCAGCCGGATGGGACAATCTGAACCCCTACAATCAGCCCCAGCATTTT. Translated, it gives CASSFAAGWDNLNPYNQPQHF. This chain connects TRBV7-8 to TRBJ1-5; D perhaps matches TRBD1 (6 bases). Germline assignment: CDR1 SGHVS and CDR2 FQNEAQ. The CDR3 is 21 residues long. Trimming pared 3 bases from V and 3 bases from J, leaving 30 bases between.

This rearrangement joins TRBV5-1 to TRBJ2-3; 8 bases align to TRBD2. Germline V lookup: CDR1 SGHRS, CDR2 YFSETQ. The CDR3 loop spans 16 amino acids. The ends lost 0 bases at V and 4 bases at J; junction bases unmatched: 7. The CDR3 DNA reads as TGCGCCAGCAGCTTGGCCTCAGCGGGGGTTCCAGATACGCAGTATTTT. It is translated as CASSLASAGVPDTQYF. The whole variable domain, remainder taken from reference TRBV5-1 and TRBJ2-3, is KAGVTQTPRYLIKTRGQQVTLSCSPISGHRSVSWYQQTPGQGLQFLFEYFSETQRNKGNFPGRFSGRQFSNSRSEMNVSTLELGDSALYLCASSLASAGVPDTQYFGPGTRLTVL.

This clonotype was seen a few times. The chain couples TRBV6-2 or TRBV6-3 to TRBJ1-2; D is unclear. The CDR3 is made up of 14 amino acids. V shed 0 bases and J shed 6 bases, with 11 bases lying between them. Germline assignment: CDR1 MNHEY and CDR2 SVGEGT. The CDR3 here is CASSYSTLRDGYTF. DNA for the CDR3: TGTGCCAGCAGTTACTCGACACTCCGGGATGGCTACACCTTC.

The CDR3 coding sequence is TGTGCCAGCAGCTCAATCTCCAGGGGCGTTGTCTGGGGCTACACCTTC. Its translation is CASSSISRGVVWGYTF. This sequence joins TRBV7-9 and TRBJ1-2, with D tentatively TRBD1 (6 bases). The germline V gene encodes CDR1 SEHNR and CDR2 FQNEAQ (reference sequence). The CDR3 consists of 16 residues. The V end lost 4 bases, the J end lost 8 bases, and 23 bases lay between the germline ends.

This chain joins TRBV7-6 and TRBJ1-2; D gene uncertain. Trimming removed 4 bases from V and 5 bases from J, with 8 bases in between. The CDR3 has 12 amino acids. Germline CDR1 is SGHVS and CDR2 is FNYEAQ. The DNA for the CDR3 is TGTGCCAGCAGCTCGGACCGTTATGGCTACACCTTC. This sequence encodes CASSSDRYGYTF. The variable domain in full, with the rest retrieved from reference TRBV7-6 and TRBJ1-2, is GAGVSQSPRYKVTKRGQDVALRCDPISGHVSLYWYRQALGQGPEFLTYFNYEAQQDKSGLPNDRFSAERPEGSISTLTIQRTEQRDSAMYRCASSSDRYGYTFGSGTRLTVV.

In its sample, this clonotype was seen a few times. The V gene is TRBV7-9, the J gene TRBJ1-1; TRBD1 is a possible D gene (5 bases). The CDR3 is 12 residues long. The V end lost 6 bases, the J end lost 6 bases, and 11 bases lay between the germline ends. Germline V gene data show CDR1 as SEHNR and CDR2 as FQNEAQ (reference sequence). The CDR3 protein is CASRRGWAEAFF. In DNA, the CDR3 is TGTGCCAGCAGAAGGGGCTGGGCTGAAGCTTTCTTT.

This clonotype was seen a handful of times. This sequence joins TRBV27 and TRBJ1-6; no definite D call. The CDR3 runs to 13 residues. The ends were cut back, 3 bases at V and 0 bases at J, with 0 bases in the middle. Per germline, CDR1 MNHEY and CDR2 SMNVEV (reference sequence). Written as DNA, the CDR3 is TGTGCCAGCAGTTTCTCCTATAATTCACCCCTCCACTTT. Protein product: CASSFSYNSPLHF.

J is TRBJ1-5 and V is TRBV27; no reliable D call. The CDR3 runs to 14 residues. In germline, CDR1 is MNHEY, CDR2 SMNVEV (reference sequence). V was shortened by 2 bases and J by 3 bases, with 8 bases between the two germline ends. As DNA, the CDR3 is TGTGCCAGCAGTTTAAACTCCTACAATCAGCCCCAGCATTTT. This encodes CASSLNSYNQPQHF.

This clonotype has more than one count but fewer than ten. This sequence joins TRBV28 and TRBJ2-7; 7 bases align to TRBD1. The CDR3 covers 15 residues. Germline-derived CDR1 and CDR2 are MDHEN and SYDVKM. Losses at the gene ends were 4 bases for V and 2 bases for J; bases not matched to a gene: 8. Written as DNA, the CDR3 is TGTGCCAGCAGTTCTACAGGGGATTATCCCTACGAGCAGTACTTC. Its translation: CASSSTGDYPYEQYF. Together with reference TRBV28 and TRBJ2-7, the CDR3 gives the full variable domain: DVKVTQSSRYLVKRTGEKVFLECVQDMDHENMFWYRQDPGLGLRLIYFSYDVKMKEKGDIPEGYSVSREKKERFSLILESASTNQTSMYLCASSSTGDYPYEQYFGPGTRLTVT.

As to this clonotype: The junction does not match germline at one end; this may be a read error. The chain carries TRBV7-2 and TRBJ2-2; D gene uncertain. The CDR3 has 15 residues. In germline, CDR1 is SGHTA, CDR2 FQGNSA. The CDR3 loop is CASSLELRNIGELFF. The CDR3 DNA sequence: TGTGCCAGCAGCTTAGAGCTCCGAAACATCGGGGAGCTGTTTTTT.

This clonotype turned up a few times. V usage is TRBV28 and J usage is TRBJ2-3; the match to TRBD2 covers 9 bases. There are 17 residues in the CDR3. The V gene end was trimmed by 6 bases and the J gene end by 2 bases; junction bases not matched to a gene: 12. The germline V gene encodes CDR1 MDHEN and CDR2 SYDVKM. The CDR3 here is CASSWTSAGGNTDTQYF. CDR3 coding DNA: TGTGCCAGCAGCTGGACTAGCGCCGGGGGGAACACAGATACGCAGTATTTT. Full variable domain (outside the CDR3, taken from reference TRBV28 and TRBJ2-3): DVKVTQSSRYLVKRTGEKVFLECVQDMDHENMFWYRQDPGLGLRLIYFSYDVKMKEKGDIPEGYSVSREKKERFSLILESASTNQTSMYLCASSWTSAGGNTDTQYFGPGTRLTVL.

This chain joins TRBV7-2 and TRBJ1-5; 7 bases agree with TRBD1. The length of the CDR3 is 18 residues. Trimming removed 5 bases from V and 0 bases from J; junction bases left unmatched: 13. Germline V gives CDR1 SGHTA, CDR2 FQGNSA. The CDR3 DNA reads as TGTGCCAGCAGCCTACCCGGACAGGAGGTTTATAGCAATCAGCCCCAGCATTTT. The encoded protein is CASSLPGQEVYSNQPQHF.

The V gene is TRBV7-2, the J gene TRBJ2-7; weak D call: TRBD2 (5 bases). This CDR3 contains 16 residues. V was cut by 6 bases and J by 0 bases, with 18 bases left in between. The V gene's germline CDR1 is SGHTA and CDR2 FQGNSA. CDR3 region: CASSRGGPLSSYEQYF. CDR3 coding DNA: TGTGCCAGCAGTCGTGGCGGGCCGCTGAGCTCCTACGAGCAGTACTTC.

This clonotype has a count of ten or more. V gene TRBV6-5 combines with J gene TRBJ1-5; D is uncertain. V shed 2 bases and J shed 0 bases, with 8 bases lying between them. Germline CDR1 reads MNHEY; CDR2 reads SVGAGI. The CDR3 sequence is 15 residues long. CDR3 sequence reads: CASSYGPGSNQPQHF. As DNA, the CDR3 is TGTGCCAGCAGTTACGGACCGGGTAGCAATCAGCCCCAGCATTTT.

In this sample, this clonotype turned up a few times. The chain carries TRBV19 and TRBJ1-2; weak D call: TRBD1 (6 bases). This CDR3 region has 13 residues. V lost 7 bases and J 4 bases, leaving 13 bases between the germline ends. Germline CDR1 is LNHDA and CDR2 is SQIVND (reference sequence). CDR3 nucleotides: TGTGCCAGTACCGGCGACAGGAGCTATGGCTACACCTTC. Its protein product is CASTGDRSYGYTF.

This clonotype appeared a few times. The V gene is TRBV7-9, the J gene TRBJ2-7; 10 bases are a match to TRBD1. Germline V gene lookup returns CDR1 SEHNR and CDR2 FQNEAQ (reference sequence). J lost 2 bases, V lost 5 bases, and 6 bases had no gene match. The CDR3 sequence is 15 residues long. The DNA for the CDR3 is TGTGCCAGCAGCGCGGCGACAGGGGGCCCCTACGAGCAGTACTTC. This codes for CASSAATGGPYEQYF.

The chain joins TRBV9 to TRBJ2-1; D possibly uses TRBD1 or TRBD2 (6 bases each). The germline V gene encodes CDR1 SGDLS and CDR2 YYNGEE. Trimming stripped 6 bases from V and 0 bases from J, with 13 bases between. The CDR3 is 15 residues long. As DNA, the CDR3 is TGTGCCAGCACCTTAGGGGGGAGCTCCTACAATGAGCAGTTCTTC. Translated, it gives CASTLGGSSYNEQFF. The full variable domain, its missing parts supplied by reference TRBV9 and TRBJ2-1, is DSGVTQTPKHLITATGQRVTLRCSPRSGDLSVYWYQQSLDQGLQFLIQYYNGEERAKGNILERFSAQQFPDLHSELNLSSLELGDSALYFCASTLGGSSYNEQFFGPGTRLTVL.

This CDR3 is CASSRRPGTGGDQPQHF. The DNA for the CDR3 is TGTGCCAGCAGCCGGCGTCCCGGGACAGGGGGCGATCAGCCCCAGCATTTT. V gene TRBV7-6 combines with J gene TRBJ1-5, with TRBD1 matching over 12 bases. CDR3 length: 17 amino acids. The junction had 10 bases not matched to a gene; V was cut back by 5 bases and J by 5 bases. CDR1 and CDR2 from the germline V gene are SGHVS and FNYEAQ.

The chain is built from TRBV7-2 and TRBJ2-2; 7 bases align to TRBD1. The CDR3 length is 14 residues. CDR1 is SGHTA and CDR2 is FQGNSA in the germline V gene. Losses at the gene ends were 2 bases for V and 7 bases for J; bases not matched to a gene: 4. Here the CDR3 reads CASSLWDRDGELFF. In DNA, the CDR3 is TGTGCCAGCAGCTTATGGGACAGAGACGGGGAGCTGTTTTTT.